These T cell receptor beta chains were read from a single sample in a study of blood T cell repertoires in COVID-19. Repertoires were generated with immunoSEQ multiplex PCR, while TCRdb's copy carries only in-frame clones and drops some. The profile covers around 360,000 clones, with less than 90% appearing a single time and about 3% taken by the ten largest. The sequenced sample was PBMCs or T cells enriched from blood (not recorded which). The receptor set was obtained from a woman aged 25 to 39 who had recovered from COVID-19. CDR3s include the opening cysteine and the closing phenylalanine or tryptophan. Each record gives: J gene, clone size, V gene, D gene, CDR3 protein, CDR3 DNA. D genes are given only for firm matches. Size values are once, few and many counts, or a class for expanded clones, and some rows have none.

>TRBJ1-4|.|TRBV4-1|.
CASSQDLLGDGNEKLFF
TGCGCCAGCAGCCAAGATCTGTTAGGGGATGGTAATGAAAAACTGTTTTTT
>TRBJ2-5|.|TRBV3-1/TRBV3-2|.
CASSQAGLETQYF
TGTGCCAGCAGCCAAGCAGGGCTGGAGACCCAGTACTTC
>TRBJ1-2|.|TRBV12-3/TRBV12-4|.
CASRPGTSYGYTF
TGTGCCAGCAGGCCCGGGACATCCTATGGCTACACCTTC
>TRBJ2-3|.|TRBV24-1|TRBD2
CATSAGMGGYTQYF
TGTGCCACCAGTGCCGGCATGGGAGGGTATACGCAGTATTTT
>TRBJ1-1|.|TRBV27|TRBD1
CASSHRGLGNTEAFF
TGTGCCAGCAGCCACAGGGGGCTGGGGAACACTGAAGCTTTCTTT
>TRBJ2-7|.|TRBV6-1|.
CASSEVRGNHEQYF
TGTGCCAGCAGTGAAGTGCGGGGCAACCACGAGCAGTACTTC
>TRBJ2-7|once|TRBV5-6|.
CASSPGAGGYEQYF
TGTGCCAGCAGCCCAGGGGCAGGGGGGTACGAGCAGTACTTC
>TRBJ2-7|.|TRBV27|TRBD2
CASSLGAGTSYEQYF
TGTGCCAGCAGCCTGGGAGCGGGAACCTCCTACGAGCAGTACTTC
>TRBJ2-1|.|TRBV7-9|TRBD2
CASSSAPLAGFQFF
TGTGCCAGCAGCTCGGCACCCTTAGCGGGGTTTCAGTTCTTC
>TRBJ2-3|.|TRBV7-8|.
CASSLVRGRNPDTQYF
TGTGCCAGCAGCTTAGTACGGGGGAGGAACCCAGATACGCAGTATTTT
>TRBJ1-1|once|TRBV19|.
CASSWGLRTEAFF
TGTGCCAGTAGTTGGGGGCTGAGGACTGAAGCTTTCTTT
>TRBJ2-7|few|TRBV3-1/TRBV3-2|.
CASSQSGVRREQYF
TGTGCCAGCAGCCAATCAGGGGTTAGGCGGGAGCAGTACTTC
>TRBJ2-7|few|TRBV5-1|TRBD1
CASKGDRDYEQYF
TGCGCCAGCAAGGGGGACAGGGATTACGAGCAGTACTTC
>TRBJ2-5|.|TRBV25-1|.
CASSDPRGYQETQYF
TGTGCCAGCAGTGATCCCCGGGGGTACCAAGAGACCCAGTACTTC
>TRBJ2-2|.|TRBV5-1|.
CASSHGTINTGELFF
TGCGCCAGCAGCCACGGGACAATTAACACCGGGGAGCTGTTTTTT
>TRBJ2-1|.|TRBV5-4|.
CATKGSYNEQFF
TGTGCCACAAAGGGGTCCTACAATGAGCAGTTCTTC
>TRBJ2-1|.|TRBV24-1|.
CATEDMGEEQFF
TGTGCCACCGAGGACATGGGTGAGGAGCAGTTCTTC
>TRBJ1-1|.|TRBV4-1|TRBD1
CASSPGQGTNTEAFF
TGCGCCAGCAGCCCGGGACAGGGTACGAACACTGAAGCTTTCTTT
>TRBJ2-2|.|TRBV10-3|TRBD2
CATGGASGIPNTGELFF
TGTGCCACCGGTGGGGCTAGCGGGATTCCGAACACCGGGGAGCTGTTTTTT
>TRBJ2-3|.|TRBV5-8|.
CASSLGMGGTDTQYF
TGTGCCAGCAGCTTGGGGATGGGCGGCACAGATACGCAGTATTTT
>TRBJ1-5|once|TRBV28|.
CASSSYGNQPQHF
TGTGCCAGCAGTTCCTACGGCAATCAGCCCCAGCATTTT
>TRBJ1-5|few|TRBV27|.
CASMSGVGQPQHF
TGTGCCAGCATGTCCGGGGTTGGACAGCCCCAGCATTTT
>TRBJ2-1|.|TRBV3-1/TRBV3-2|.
CASSPHWGGPYNEQFF
TGTGCCAGCAGCCCACACTGGGGGGGCCCGTACAATGAGCAGTTCTTC
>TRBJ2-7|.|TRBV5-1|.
CASSWGQGNYEQYF
TGCGCCAGCAGCTGGGGGCAGGGAAACTACGAGCAGTACTTC
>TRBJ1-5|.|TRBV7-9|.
CASSLPGNQPQHF
TGTGCCAGCAGCCTACCGGGCAATCAGCCCCAGCATTTT
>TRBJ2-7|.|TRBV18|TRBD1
CASSQSTGDPYEQYF
TGTGCCAGCTCACAGTCGACAGGGGACCCCTACGAGCAGTACTTC
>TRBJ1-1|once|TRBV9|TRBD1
CASSAVAQGVTEAFF
TGTGCCAGCAGCGCAGTAGCTCAGGGGGTCACTGAAGCTTTCTTT
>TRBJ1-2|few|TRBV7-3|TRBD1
CASSSQGARGYTF
TGTGCCAGCAGCTCACAGGGGGCAAGGGGCTACACCTTC
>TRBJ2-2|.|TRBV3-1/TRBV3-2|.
CASSRPQGNTGELFF
TGTGCCAGCAGCCGCCCCCAGGGGAACACCGGGGAGCTGTTTTTT
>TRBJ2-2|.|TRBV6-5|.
CASSQPGTGELFF
TGTGCCAGCAGTCAACCGGGGACCGGGGAGCTGTTTTTT
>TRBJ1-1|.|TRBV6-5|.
CASRYDRDIRTEAFF
TGTGCCAGCAGATATGACCGGGACATTCGGACTGAAGCTTTCTTT
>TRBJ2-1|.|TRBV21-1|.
CASSKRGLMSYNEQFF
TGTGCCAGCAGCAAACGGGGTTTAATGTCCTACAATGAGCAGTTCTTC
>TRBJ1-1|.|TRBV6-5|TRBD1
CASRTGGGTEAFF
TGTGCCAGCAGGACAGGGGGCGGCACTGAAGCTTTCTTT
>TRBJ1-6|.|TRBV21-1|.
CASSSALGGGSPLHF
TGTGCCAGCAGCTCCGCGTTGGGAGGTGGGTCACCCCTCCACTTT
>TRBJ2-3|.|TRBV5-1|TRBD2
CASSSRGGADTDTQYF
TGCGCCAGCAGCTCCCGGGGGGGGGCTGACACAGATACGCAGTATTTT
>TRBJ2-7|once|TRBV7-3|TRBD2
CASSSGLAGSSYEQYF
TGTGCCAGCAGCTCGGGACTAGCGGGGAGCTCCTACGAGCAGTACTTC
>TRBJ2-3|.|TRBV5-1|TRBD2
CASSPRRTSGGESTDTQYF
TGCGCCAGCAGCCCCAGACGGACTAGCGGGGGGGAAAGCACAGATACGCAGTATTTT
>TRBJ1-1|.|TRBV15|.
CATSRDQETEAFF
TGTGCCACCAGCAGAGATCAGGAAACTGAAGCTTTCTTT
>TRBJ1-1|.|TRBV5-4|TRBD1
CASSWGQGDTEAFF
TGTGCCAGCAGCTGGGGACAGGGGGACACTGAAGCTTTCTTT
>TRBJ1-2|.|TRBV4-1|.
CASSPGGGYGYTF
TGCGCCAGCAGCCCCGGGGGGGGTTATGGCTACACCTTC
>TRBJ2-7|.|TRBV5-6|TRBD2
CASSLAGTSGTYEQYF
TGTGCCAGCAGCTTGGCCGGGACTAGCGGGACTTACGAGCAGTACTTC
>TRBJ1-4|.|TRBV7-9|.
CASSRLTGGNEKLFF
TGTGCCAGCAGCCGCCTGACAGGCGGTAATGAAAAACTGTTTTTT
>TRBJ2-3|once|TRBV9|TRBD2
CASSRGTSPDTQYF
TGTGCCAGCAGCAGGGGGACTAGTCCAGATACGCAGTATTTT
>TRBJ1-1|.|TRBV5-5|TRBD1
CASGIQGANYYTEAFF
TGTGCCAGCGGGATACAGGGGGCGAATTACTACACTGAAGCTTTCTTT
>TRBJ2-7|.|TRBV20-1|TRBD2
CSELAGVEQYF
TGCAGTGAGCTAGCGGGGGTCGAGCAGTACTTC
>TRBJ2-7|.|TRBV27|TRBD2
CASSWGGEQYF
TGTGCCAGCAGTTGGGGGGGCGAGCAGTACTTC
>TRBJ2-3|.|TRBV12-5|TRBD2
CASGLSRTSGRPIDTQYF
TGTGCTAGTGGTTTGTCCCGGACTAGCGGGAGGCCAATAGATACGCAGTATTTT
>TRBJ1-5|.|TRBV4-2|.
CASSQEWAGVASNQPQHF
TGTGCCAGCAGCCAAGAGTGGGCAGGGGTGGCGAGCAATCAGCCCCAGCATTTT
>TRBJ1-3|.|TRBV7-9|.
CASSQAGGGGNTIYF
TGTGCCAGCAGCCAAGCGGGGGGAGGTGGAAACACCATATATTTT
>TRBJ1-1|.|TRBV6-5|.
CASSLSGENTEAFF
TGTGCCAGCAGTTTATCAGGGGAGAACACTGAAGCTTTCTTT
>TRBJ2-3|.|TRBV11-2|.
CASSLDRRQVDTQYF
TGTGCCAGCAGCTTAGATCGGCGACAAGTAGATACGCAGTATTTT
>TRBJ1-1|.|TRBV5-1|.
CASSFGQEAFF
TGCGCCAGCAGCTTTGGACAGGAAGCTTTCTTT
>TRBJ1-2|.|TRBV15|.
CATSRDRVQSYGYTF
TGTGCCACCAGCAGAGATCGTGTACAGTCCTATGGCTACACCTTC
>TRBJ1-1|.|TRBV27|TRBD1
CASGTDLNTEAFF
TGTGCCAGCGGGACAGACTTGAACACTGAAGCTTTCTTT
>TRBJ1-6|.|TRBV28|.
CASSPRYSSYNSPLHF
TGTGCCAGCAGTCCCCGGTATAGCTCCTATAATTCACCCCTCCACTTT